Each of the 5 T cell receptor beta chains below was sequenced from the same sample in a study of blood T cell repertoires in COVID-19. Using immunoSEQ multiplex PCR, the repertoire was profiled, and TCRdb retains in-frame clones only, with some absent. The sample shows some 120,000 clones, 81% of them seen only once. The sequencing input was peripheral blood. The origin of the receptors is a human donor in a cohort sampled during active COVID-19.

The chain couples TRBV7-8 to TRBJ2-2; 9 positions agree with TRBD1. The CDR3 sequence is 16 residues long. Germline V gene data show CDR1 as SGHVS and CDR2 as FQNEAQ. V lost 5 bases, J lost 4 bases, and 8 bases stayed unmatched. The CDR3 loop reads CASSKNRGRGTGELFF. Here the CDR3 DNA reads TGTGCCAGCAGCAAGAACAGGGGGCGCGGCACCGGGGAGCTGTTTTTT.

The chain couples TRBV6-5 to TRBJ1-1, with 9 bases aligning to TRBD1. CDR3 length: 14 residues. Germline CDR1 MNHEY, CDR2 SVGAGI. The V and J ends lost 6 bases and 4 bases, in that order; junction bases with no gene match: 6. The CDR3 spells CASRPPGQGTEAFF. The CDR3 DNA is TGTGCCAGCAGACCCCCGGGACAGGGCACTGAAGCTTTCTTT.

The chain joins TRBV3-1 (or the pseudogene TRBV3-2) to TRBJ2-7; TRBD1 might be the D (5 bases). Trimming shortened V by 1 base and J by 2 bases, and 12 bases separated the two germline ends. The germline gives CDR1 LGHDT, CDR2 YNNKEL (reference sequence). The CDR3 is 15 amino acids. The DNA for the CDR3 is TGTGCCAGCAGCCAAGGAAGGGGTAACCCCTACGAGCAGTACTTC. Translated, it gives CASSQGRGNPYEQYF.

The gene calls are TRBV11-3 and TRBJ2-5; D is unresolved. This CDR3 is built from 15 residues. Trimming stripped 3 bases from V and 2 bases from J, with 13 bases between. CDR1 SGHNT and CDR2 YENEEA come from the germline V gene. CDR3: CASSFPGYYQETQYF. The CDR3 nucleotides read TGTGCCAGCAGCTTCCCAGGTTATTATCAAGAGACCCAGTACTTC.

J is TRBJ1-2 and V is TRBV20-1; D remains unclear. V was clipped by 3 bases and J by 1 base, with 9 bases between them. CDR3 length: 13 amino acids. Germline assignment: CDR1 DFQATT and CDR2 SNEGSKA (reference sequence). The CDR3, as DNA: TGCAGTGCTAGTATAGGCGGTAACTATGGCTACACCTTC. It codes for CSASIGGNYGYTF.